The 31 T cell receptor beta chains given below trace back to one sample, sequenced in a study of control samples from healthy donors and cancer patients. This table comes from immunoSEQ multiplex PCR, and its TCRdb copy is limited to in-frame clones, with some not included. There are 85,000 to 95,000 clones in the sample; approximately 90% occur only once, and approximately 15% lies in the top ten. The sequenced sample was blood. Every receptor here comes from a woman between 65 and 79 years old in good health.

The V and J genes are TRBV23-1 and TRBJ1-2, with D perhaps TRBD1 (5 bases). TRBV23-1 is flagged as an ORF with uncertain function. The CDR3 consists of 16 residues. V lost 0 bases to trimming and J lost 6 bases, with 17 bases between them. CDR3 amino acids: CASSQSGEGNYHGYTF. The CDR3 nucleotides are TGCGCCAGCAGTCAATCGGGGGAGGGGAATTATCATGGCTACACCTTC.

This CDR3 reads CAISEGTEEFEKLFF. The DNA for the CDR3 is TGTGCCATCAGTGAGGGGACAGAAGAGTTCGAAAAACTGTTTTTT. The rearrangement uses TRBV10-3 and TRBJ1-4, with 7 bases identical to TRBD1. CDR1 is ENHRY, CDR2 SYGVKD, per germline. Trimming at V came to 2 bases and at J to 8 bases, leaving 8 bases not matched to a gene. This CDR3 has 15 residues.

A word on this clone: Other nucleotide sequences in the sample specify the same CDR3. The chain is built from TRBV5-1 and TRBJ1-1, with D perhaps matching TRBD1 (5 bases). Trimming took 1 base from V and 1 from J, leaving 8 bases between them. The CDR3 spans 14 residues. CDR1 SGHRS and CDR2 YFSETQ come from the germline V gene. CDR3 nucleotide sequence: TGCGCCAGCAGCTTGACAGGACAGAACACTGAAGCTTTCTTT. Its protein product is CASSLTGQNTEAFF.

The CDR3 loop reads CASGGETQYF. CDR3 sequence (DNA): TGTGCCAGTGGGGGAGAGACCCAGTACTTC. The chain carries TRBV19 and TRBJ2-5; D is possibly TRBD1 or TRBD2 (5 bases each). CDR1 is LNHDA, CDR2 SQIVND, per germline (reference sequence). V was cut by 8 bases and J by 4 bases, with 5 bases left in between. CDR3 length: 10 residues.

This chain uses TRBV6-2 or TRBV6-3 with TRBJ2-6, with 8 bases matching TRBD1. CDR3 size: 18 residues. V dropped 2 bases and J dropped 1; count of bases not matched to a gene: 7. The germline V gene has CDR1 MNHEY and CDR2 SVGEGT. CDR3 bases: TGTGCCAGCAGTTACATAGGACAGGGAGTATCTGGGGCCAACGTCCTGACTTTC. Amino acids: CASSYIGQGVSGANVLTF.

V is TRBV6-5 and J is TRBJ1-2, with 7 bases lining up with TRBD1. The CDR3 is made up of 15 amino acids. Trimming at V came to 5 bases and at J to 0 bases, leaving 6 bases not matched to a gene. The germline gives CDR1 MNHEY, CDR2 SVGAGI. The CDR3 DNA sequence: TGTGCCAGCAGTAGCACCGGGACAGCTAACTATGGCTACACCTTC. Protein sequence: CASSSTGTANYGYTF.

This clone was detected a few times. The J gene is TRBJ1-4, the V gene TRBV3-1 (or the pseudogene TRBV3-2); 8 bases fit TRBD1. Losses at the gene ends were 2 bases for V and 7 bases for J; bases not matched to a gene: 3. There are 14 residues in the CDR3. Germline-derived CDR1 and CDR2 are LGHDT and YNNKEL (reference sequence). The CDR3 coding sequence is TGTGCCAGCAGCCAATTGACAGGGGTTGAAAAACTGTTTTTT. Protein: CASSQLTGVEKLFF.

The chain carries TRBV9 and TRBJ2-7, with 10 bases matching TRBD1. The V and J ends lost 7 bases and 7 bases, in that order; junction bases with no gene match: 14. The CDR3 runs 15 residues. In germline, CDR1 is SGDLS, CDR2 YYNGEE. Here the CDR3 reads CASGREGQGNLEQYF. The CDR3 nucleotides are TGTGCCAGCGGTAGGGAGGGACAGGGGAATTTGGAGCAGTACTTC.

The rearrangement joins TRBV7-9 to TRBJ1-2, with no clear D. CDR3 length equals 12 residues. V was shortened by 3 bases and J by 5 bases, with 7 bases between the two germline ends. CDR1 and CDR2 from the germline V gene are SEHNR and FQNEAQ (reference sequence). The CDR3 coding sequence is TGTGCCAGCAGCTTGACTGGATATGGCTACACCTTC. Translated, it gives CASSLTGYGYTF.

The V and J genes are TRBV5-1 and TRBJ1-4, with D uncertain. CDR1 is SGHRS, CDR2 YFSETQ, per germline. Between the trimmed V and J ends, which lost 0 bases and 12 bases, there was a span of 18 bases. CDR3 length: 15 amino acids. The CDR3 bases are TGCGCCAGCAGCTTGGCCCCCAGCGCTAATGGGGAACTGTTTTTT. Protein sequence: CASSLAPSANGELFF.

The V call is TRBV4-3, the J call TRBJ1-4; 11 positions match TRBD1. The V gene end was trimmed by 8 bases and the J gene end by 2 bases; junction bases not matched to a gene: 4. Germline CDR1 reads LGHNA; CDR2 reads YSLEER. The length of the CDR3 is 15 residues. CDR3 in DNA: TGCGCCAGCGGACAGGGGGCGTCGACTAATGAAAAACTGTTTTTT. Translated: CASGQGASTNEKLFF.

This CDR3 reads CASSMTGVGTEAFF. As DNA, the CDR3 is TGTGCCAGTAGCATGACAGGGGTAGGCACTGAAGCTTTCTTT. The chain joins TRBV19 to TRBJ1-1; 8 nucleotides agree with TRBD1. V trimming: 6 bases; J trimming: 4 bases; junction bases outside the gene matches: 7. CDR1 LNHDA and CDR2 SQIVND come from the germline V gene (reference sequence). This CDR3 contains 14 residues.

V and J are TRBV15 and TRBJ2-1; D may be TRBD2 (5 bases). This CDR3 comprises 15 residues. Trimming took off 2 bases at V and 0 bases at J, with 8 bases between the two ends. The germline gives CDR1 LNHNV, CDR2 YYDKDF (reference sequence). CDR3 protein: CATSRNGSSYNEQFF. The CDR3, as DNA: TGTGCCACCAGCAGAAATGGGAGCTCCTACAATGAGCAGTTCTTC.

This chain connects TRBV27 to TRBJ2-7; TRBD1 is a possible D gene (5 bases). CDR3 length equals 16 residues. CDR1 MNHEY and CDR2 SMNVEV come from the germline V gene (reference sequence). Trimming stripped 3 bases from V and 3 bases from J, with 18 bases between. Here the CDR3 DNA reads TGTGCCAGCAGTTTCAACCCCTGGGGCAGTGACTACGAGCAGTACTTC. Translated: CASSFNPWGSDYEQYF.

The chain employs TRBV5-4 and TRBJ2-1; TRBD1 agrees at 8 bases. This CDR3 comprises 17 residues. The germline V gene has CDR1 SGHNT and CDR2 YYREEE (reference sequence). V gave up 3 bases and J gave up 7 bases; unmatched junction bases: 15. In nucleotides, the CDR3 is TGTGCCAGCAGCTCGTTCGGACAGGGAAAGCAGCGAAATGAGCAGTTCTTC. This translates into CASSSFGQGKQRNEQFF. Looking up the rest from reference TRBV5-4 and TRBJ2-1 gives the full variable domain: ETGVTQSPTHLIKTRGQQVTLRCSSQSGHNTVSWYQQALGQGPQFIFQYYREEENGRGNFPPRFSGLQFPNYSSELNVNALELDDSALYLCASSSFGQGKQRNEQFFGPGTRLTVL.

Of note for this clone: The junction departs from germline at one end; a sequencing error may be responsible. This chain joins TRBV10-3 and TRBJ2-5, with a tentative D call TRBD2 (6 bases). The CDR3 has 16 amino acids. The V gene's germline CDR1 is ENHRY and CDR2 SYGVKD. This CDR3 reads CAISDLRRGLQGTQYF. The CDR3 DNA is TGTGCCATCAGTGACCTCCGGAGGGGACTTCAAGGGACCCAGTACTTC.

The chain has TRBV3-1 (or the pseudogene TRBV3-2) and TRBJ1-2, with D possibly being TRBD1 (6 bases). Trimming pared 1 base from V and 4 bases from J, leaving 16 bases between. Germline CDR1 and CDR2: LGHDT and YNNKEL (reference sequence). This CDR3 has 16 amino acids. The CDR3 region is CASSQGVRDRFYGYTF. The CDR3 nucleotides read TGTGCCAGCAGCCAAGGGGTTCGAGACAGGTTCTATGGCTACACCTTC.

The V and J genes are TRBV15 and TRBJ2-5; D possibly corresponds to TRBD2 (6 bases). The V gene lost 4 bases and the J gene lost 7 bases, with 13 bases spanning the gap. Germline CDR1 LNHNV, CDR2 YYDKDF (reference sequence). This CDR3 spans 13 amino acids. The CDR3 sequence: CATSTRDGGTQYF. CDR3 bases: TGTGCCACCAGCACCCGCGACGGGGGGACCCAGTACTTC. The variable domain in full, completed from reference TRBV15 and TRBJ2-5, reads DAMVIQNPRYQVTQFGKPVTLSCSQTLNHNVMYWYQQKSSQAPKLLFHYYDKDFNNEADTPDNFQSRRPNTSFCFLDIRSPGLGDTAMYLCATSTRDGGTQYFGPGTRLLVL.

This chain's CDR3 is CASSPSTANYGYTF. DNA of the CDR3: TGCGCCAGCAGCCCCAGTACAGCTAACTATGGCTACACCTTC. The chain couples TRBV5-1 to TRBJ1-2; D not certain. V dropped 4 bases and J dropped 0 bases, with 10 bases sitting between them. CDR3 size: 14 residues. Per the germline V gene, CDR1 is SGHRS and CDR2 is YFSETQ.

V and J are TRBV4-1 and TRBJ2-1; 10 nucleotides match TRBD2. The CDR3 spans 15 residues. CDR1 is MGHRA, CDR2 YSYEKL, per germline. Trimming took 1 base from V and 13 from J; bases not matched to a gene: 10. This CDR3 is CASSQGEGLATEQFF. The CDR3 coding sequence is TGCGCCAGCAGCCAAGGCGAGGGACTAGCGACCGAACAGTTCTTC.

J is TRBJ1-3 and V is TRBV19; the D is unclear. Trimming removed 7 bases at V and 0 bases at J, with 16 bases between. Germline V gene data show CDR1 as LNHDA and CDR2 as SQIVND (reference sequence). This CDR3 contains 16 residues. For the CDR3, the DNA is TGTGCCAGTACCAAAACAGTGGGGATCTCTGGAAACACCATATATTTT. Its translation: CASTKTVGISGNTIYF. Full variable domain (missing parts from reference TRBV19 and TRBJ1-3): DGGITQSPKYLFRKEGQNVTLSCEQNLNHDAMYWYRQDPGQGLRLIYYSQIVNDFQKGDIAEGYSVSREKKESFPLTVTSAQKNPTAFYLCASTKTVGISGNTIYFGEGSWLTVV.

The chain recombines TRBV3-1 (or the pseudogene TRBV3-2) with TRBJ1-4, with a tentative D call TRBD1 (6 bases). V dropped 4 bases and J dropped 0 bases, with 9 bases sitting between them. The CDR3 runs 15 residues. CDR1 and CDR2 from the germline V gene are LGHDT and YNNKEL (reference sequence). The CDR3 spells CASSRGGTTNEKLFF. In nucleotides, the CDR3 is TGTGCCAGCAGCCGAGGGGGAACAACTAATGAAAAACTGTTTTTT.

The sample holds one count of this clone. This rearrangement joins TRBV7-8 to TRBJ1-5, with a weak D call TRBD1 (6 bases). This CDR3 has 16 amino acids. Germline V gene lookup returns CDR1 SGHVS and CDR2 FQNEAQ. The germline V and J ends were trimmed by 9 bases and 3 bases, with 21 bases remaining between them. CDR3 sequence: CASTSIGGEFNQPQHF. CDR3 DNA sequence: TGTGCCAGTACGTCAATCGGGGGCGAGTTCAATCAGCCCCAGCATTTT.

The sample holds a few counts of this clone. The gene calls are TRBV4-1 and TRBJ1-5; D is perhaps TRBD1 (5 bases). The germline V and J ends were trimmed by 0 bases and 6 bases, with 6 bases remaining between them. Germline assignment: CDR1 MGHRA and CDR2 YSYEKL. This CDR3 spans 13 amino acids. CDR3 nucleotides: TGCGCCAGCAGCCAAGATGGGGGTCAGCCCCAGCATTTT. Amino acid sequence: CASSQDGGQPQHF.

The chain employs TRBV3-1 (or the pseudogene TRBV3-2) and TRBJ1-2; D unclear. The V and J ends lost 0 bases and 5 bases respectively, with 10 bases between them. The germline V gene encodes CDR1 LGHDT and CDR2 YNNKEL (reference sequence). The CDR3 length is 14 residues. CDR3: CASSQDQGLYGYTF. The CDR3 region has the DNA TGTGCCAGCAGCCAAGATCAAGGCCTATATGGCTACACCTTC.

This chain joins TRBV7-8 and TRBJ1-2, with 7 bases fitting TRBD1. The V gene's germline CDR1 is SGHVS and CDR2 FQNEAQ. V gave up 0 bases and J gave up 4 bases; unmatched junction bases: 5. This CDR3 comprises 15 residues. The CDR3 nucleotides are TGTGCCAGCAGCTTAGCGATGGGACAGCCCTATGGCTACACCTTC. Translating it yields CASSLAMGQPYGYTF.

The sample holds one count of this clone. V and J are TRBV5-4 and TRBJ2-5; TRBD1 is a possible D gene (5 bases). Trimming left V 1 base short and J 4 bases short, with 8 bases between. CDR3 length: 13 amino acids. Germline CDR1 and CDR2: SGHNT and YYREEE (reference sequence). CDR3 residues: CASSLRGTETQYF. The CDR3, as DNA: TGTGCCAGCAGCTTGAGGGGAACAGAGACCCAGTACTTC.

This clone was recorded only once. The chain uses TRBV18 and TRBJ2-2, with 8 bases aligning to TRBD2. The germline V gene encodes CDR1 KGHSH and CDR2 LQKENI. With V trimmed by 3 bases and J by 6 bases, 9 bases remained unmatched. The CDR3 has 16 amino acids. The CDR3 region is CASSPQRGRIAGELFF. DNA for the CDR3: TGTGCCAGCTCACCCCAGCGGGGGAGGATCGCCGGGGAGCTGTTTTTT.

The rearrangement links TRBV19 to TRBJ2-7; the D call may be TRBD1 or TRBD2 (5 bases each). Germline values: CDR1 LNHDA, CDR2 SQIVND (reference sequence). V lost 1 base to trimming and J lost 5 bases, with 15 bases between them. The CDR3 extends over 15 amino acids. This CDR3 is CASSIAGTLKNEQYF. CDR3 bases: TGTGCCAGTAGTATAGCCGGGACCCTGAAGAACGAGCAGTACTTC.

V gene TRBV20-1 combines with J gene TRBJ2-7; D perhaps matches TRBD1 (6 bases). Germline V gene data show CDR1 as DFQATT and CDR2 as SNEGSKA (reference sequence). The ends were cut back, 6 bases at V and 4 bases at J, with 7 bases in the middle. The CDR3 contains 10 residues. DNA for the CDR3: TGCAGTGCAGGACAGTACGAGCAGTACTTC. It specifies CSAGQYEQYF.

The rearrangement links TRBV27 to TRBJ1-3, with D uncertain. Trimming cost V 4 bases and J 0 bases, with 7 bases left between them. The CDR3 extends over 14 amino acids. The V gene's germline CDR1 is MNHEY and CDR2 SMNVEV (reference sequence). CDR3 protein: CASSSGFSGNTIYF. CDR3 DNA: TGTGCCAGCAGTTCTGGCTTCTCTGGAAACACCATATATTTT.